The entry that follows covers one T cell receptor (beta chain) sequence. Its antigen remains unidentified. The V gene's germline CDR1 is SGHAT and CDR2 FQDESV (reference sequence). The V and J ends lost 2 bases and 9 bases, in that order; junction bases with no gene match: 4. This CDR3 is built from 13 residues. The data were obtained in a study of T cell responses to AZD1222 COVID-19 vaccine. Study outcomes and limitations: The sample set comprised mostly white British donors with more females, and clonal diversity was possibly underestimated. Only a handful of AZD1222 recipients tested seropositive at baseline.

Profiling relied on immunoSEQ multiplex PCR, and the TCRdb table lists in-frame clones only, not all of them. Of about 140,000 clones in the sample, around 90% were seen once. The sequencing used peripheral blood, collected 28 days after the second AZD1222 dose. The sequence was collected from an adult who received the AZD1222 COVID-19 vaccine. This rearrangement joins TRBV11-1 to TRBJ2-1; 7 nucleotides agree with TRBD2. DNA of the CDR3: TGTGCCAGCAGCTTAAAGTTAGCGGGTGAGCAGTTCTTC. The encoded protein is CASSLKLAGEQFF.